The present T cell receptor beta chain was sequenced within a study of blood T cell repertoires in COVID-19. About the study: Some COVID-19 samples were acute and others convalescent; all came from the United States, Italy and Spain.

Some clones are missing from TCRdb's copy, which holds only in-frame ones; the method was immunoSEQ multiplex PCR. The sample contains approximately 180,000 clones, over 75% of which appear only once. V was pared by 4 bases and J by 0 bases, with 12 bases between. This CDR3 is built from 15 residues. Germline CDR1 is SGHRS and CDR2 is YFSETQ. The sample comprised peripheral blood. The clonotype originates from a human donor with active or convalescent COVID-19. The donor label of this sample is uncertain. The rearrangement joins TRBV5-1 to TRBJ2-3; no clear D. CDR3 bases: TGCGCCAGCAGCGAGGCGACCACTAGCACAGATACGCAGTATTTT. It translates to CASSEATTSTDTQYF.